The clone carrying this T cell receptor (beta chain) was seen more than once but under ten times. Its matching antigen is unknown. Trimming left V 8 bases short and J 10 bases short, with 20 bases between. Germline CDR1 reads MNHEY; CDR2 reads SMNVEV (reference sequence). The CDR3 runs 13 residues. Via MiXCR, TCRdb re-called the 5' RACE reads, giving one row per CDR3 protein. The table includes fewer than 350,000 distinct CDR3 sequences, approximately 19% detected once. The sample is drawn from a study of T-cell memory formation after mild COVID-19. At the level of the study: TCR clusters showed largely donor specificity. Notes on the study in general: Detection of some responders pre-infection suggested pre-existing cross-reactive memory T cells participated. CD4/CD8 balance held among clones contracting day 15 to 85, and later expanders leaned CD4+. The second-wave clones peaking on day 37 were not confirmed as SARS-CoV-2-specific.

Source material: PBMCs or a T cell subset sorted from them (not recorded which). The receptor was isolated from a man between 18 and 29 years old who had mild COVID-19 (a few samples of this study predate the infection). Cell type and time point are not known. J is TRBJ1-1 and V is TRBV27, with D possibly matching TRBD1 (5 bases). CDR3 sequence reads: CASWREGRFRAFF. DNA of the CDR3: TGTGCCAGCTGGAGGGAGGGGCGGTTTAGAGCTTTCTTT.